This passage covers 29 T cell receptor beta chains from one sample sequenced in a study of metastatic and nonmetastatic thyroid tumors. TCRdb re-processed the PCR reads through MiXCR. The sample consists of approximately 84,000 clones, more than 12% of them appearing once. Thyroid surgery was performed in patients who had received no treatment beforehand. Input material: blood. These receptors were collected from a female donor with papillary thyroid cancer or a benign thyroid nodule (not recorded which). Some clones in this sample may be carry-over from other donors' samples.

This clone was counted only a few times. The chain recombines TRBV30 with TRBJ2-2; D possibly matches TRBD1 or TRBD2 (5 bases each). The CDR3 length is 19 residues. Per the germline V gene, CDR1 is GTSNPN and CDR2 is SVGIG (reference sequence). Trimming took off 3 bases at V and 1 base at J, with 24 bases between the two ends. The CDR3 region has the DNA TGTGCCTGGAGCGCCGGGACGGGCTCACGCACCCGGAACACCGGGGAGCTGTTTTTT. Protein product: CAWSAGTGSRTRNTGELFF.

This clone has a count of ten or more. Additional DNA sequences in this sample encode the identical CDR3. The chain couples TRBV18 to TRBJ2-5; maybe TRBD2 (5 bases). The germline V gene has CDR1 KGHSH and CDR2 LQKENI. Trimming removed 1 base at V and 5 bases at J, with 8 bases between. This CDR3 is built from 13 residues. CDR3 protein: CASSPLGGETQYF. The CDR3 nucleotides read TGTGCCAGCTCACCACTAGGCGGGGAGACCCAGTACTTC.

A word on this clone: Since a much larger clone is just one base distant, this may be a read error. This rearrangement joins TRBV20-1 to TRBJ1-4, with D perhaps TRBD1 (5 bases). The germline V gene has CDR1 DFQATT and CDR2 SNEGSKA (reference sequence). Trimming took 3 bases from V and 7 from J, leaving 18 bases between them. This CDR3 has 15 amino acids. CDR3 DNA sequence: TGCAGTGCTAGCCCGGGGGGAGTGGGTGCTGAAAAACTGTTTTTT. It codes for CSASPGGVGAEKLFF.

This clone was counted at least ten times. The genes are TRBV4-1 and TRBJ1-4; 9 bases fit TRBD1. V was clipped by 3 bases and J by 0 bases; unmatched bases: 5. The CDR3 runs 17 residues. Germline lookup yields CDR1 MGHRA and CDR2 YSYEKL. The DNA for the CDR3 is TGCGCCAGCAGCCAGATCCGGGACAGGGCAACTAATGAAAAACTGTTTTTT. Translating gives CASSQIRDRATNEKLFF.

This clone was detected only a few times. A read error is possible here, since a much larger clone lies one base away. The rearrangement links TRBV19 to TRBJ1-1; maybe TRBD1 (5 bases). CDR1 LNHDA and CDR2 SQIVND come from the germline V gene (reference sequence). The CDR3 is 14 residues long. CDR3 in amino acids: CASSITGGNNEAFF. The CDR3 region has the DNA TGTGCCAGTAGTATTACAGGTGGGAACAATGAAGCTTTCTTT.

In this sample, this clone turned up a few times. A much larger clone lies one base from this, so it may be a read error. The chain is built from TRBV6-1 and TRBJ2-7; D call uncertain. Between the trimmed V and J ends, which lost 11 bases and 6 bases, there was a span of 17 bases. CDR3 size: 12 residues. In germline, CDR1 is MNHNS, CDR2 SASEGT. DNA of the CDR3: TGTGCCGGCTCGAAGGTACTCGGCGAGCAGTACTTC. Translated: CAGSKVLGEQYF.

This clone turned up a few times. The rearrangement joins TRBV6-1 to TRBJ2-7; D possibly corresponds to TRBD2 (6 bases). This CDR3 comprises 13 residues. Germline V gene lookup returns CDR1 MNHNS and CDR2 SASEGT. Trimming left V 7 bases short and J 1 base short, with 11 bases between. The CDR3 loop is CASNPGLSYEQYF. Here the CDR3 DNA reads TGTGCCAGCAATCCGGGACTGTCCTACGAGCAGTACTTC.

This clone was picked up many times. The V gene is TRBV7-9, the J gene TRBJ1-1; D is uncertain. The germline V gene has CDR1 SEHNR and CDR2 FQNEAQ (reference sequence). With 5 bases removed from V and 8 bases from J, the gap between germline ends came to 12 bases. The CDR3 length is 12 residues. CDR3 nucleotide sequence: TGTGCCAGCAGCCAGCCCCTAGAGGAAGCTTTCTTT. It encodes CASSQPLEEAFF.

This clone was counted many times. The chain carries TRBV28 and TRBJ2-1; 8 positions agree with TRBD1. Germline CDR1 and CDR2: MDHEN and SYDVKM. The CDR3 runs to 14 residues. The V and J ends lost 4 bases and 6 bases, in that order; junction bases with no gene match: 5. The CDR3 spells CASSSGTGSNEQFF. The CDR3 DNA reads TGTGCCAGCAGTTCCGGGACAGGTTCCAATGAGCAGTTCTTC.

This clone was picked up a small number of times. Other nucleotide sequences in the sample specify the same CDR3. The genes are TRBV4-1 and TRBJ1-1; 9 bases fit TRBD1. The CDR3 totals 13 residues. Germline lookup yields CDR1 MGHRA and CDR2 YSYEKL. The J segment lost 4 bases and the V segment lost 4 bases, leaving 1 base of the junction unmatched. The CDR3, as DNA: TGCGCCAGCAGCCGGGACAGGGCCACTGAAGCTTTCTTT. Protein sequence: CASSRDRATEAFF.

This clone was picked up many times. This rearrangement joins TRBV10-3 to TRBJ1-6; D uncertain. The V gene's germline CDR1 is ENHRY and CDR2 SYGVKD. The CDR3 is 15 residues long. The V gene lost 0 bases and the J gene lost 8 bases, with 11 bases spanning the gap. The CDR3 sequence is CAISESPPLDSPLHF. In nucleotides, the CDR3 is TGTGCCATCAGTGAGTCCCCCCCGCTGGATTCACCCCTCCACTTT.

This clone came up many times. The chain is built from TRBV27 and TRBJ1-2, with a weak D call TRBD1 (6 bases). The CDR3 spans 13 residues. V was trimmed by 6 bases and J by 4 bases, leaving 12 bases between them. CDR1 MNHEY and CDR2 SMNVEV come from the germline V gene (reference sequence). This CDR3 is CASSSGQIYGYTF. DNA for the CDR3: TGTGCCAGCAGCTCAGGACAGATCTATGGCTACACCTTC.

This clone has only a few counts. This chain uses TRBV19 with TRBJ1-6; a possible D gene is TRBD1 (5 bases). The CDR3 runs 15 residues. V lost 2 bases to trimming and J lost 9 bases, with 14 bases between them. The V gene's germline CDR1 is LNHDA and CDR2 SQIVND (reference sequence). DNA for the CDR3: TGTGCCAGTAGTATAATGCAGGGATCAAGTTCACCCCTCCACTTT. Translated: CASSIMQGSSSPLHF.

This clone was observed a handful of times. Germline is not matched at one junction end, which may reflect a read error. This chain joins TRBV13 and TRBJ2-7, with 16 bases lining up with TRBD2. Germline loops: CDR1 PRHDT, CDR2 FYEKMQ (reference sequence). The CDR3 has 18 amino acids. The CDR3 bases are TGTGCCCGCAGCTTCTCCGGGACTAGCGGGGGGGCTCTGGGCGAGCAGTACTTC. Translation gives CARSFSGTSGGALGEQYF.

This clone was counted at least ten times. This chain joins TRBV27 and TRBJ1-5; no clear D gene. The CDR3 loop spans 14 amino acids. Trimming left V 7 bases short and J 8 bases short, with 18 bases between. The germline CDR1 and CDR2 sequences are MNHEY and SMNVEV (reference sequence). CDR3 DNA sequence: TGTGCCAGCAAGGTGAGGACGCGAGAAGAGCCCCAGCATTTT. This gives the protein CASKVRTREEPQHF.

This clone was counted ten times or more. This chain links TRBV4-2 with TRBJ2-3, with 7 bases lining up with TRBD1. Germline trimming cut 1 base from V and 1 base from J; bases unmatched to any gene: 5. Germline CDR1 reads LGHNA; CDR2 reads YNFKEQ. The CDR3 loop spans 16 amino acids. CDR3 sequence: CASSQVPGQRTDTQYF. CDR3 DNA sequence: TGTGCCAGCAGCCAAGTACCGGGACAGCGCACAGATACGCAGTATTTT.

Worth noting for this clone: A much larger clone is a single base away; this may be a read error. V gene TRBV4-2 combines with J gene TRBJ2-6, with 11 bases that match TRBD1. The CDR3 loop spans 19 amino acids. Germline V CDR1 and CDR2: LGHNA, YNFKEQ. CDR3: CAISPRWDRGKSGANVLTF. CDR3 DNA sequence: TGTGCCATCAGCCCGCGTTGGGACAGGGGGAAGTCTGGGGCCAACGTCCTGACTTTC.

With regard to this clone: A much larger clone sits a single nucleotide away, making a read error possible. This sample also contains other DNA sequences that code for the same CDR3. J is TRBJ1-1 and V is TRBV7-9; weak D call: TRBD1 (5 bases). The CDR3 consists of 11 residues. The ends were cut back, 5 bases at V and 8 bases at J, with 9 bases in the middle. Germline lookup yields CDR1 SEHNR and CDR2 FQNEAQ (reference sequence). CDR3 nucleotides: TGTGCCAGCAGCCAAGGGACGGAAGCTTTCTTT. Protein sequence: CASSQGTEAFF.

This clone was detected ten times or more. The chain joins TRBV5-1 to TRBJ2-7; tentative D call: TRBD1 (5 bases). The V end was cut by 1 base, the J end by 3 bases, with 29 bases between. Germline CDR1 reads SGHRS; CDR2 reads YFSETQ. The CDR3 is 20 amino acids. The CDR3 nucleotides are TGCGCCAGCAGCTTGAATCGTATCTGGATGGGGCCTAAACTAAGCTACGAGCAGTACTTC. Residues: CASSLNRIWMGPKLSYEQYF.

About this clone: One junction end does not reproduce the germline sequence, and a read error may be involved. The CDR3 is CSWINGGEQYF. The CDR3 coding sequence is TGTTCCTGGATTAATGGGGGCGAGCAGTACTTC. The chain employs TRBV30 and TRBJ2-7; D may be TRBD1 or TRBD2 (5 bases each). This CDR3 spans 11 amino acids. Germline values: CDR1 GTSNPN, CDR2 SVGIG (reference sequence).

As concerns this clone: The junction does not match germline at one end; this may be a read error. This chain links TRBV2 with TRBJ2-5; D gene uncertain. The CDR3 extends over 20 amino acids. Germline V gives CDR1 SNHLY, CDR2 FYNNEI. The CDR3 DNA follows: TGTGCCAGCATTGAACGTTTGCGCGTAACCGCTCCACTGGGACAAGAGACCCAGTACTTC. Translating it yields CASIERLRVTAPLGQETQYF. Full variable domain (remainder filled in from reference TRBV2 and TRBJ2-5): EPEVTQTPSHQVTQMGQEVILRCVPISNHLYFYWYRQILGQKVEFLVSFYNNEISEKSEIFDDQFSVERPDGSNFTLKIRSTKLEDSAMYFCASIERLRVTAPLGQETQYFGPGTRLLVL.

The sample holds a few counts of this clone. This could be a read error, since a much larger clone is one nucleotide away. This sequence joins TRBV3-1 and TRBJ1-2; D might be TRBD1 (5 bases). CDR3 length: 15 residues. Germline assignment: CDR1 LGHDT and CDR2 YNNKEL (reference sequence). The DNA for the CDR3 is TGTGCCAGCAGCCTAGTCTGGGGGGGTAGCTATTGCTACACCTTC. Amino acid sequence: CASSLVWGGSYCYTF. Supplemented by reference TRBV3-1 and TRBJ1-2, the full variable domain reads DTAVSQTPKYLVTQMGNDKSIKCEQNLGHDTMYWYKQDSKKFLKIMFSYNNKELIINETVPNRFSPKSPDKAHLNLHINSLELGDSAVYFCASSLVWGGSYCYTFGSGTRLTVV.

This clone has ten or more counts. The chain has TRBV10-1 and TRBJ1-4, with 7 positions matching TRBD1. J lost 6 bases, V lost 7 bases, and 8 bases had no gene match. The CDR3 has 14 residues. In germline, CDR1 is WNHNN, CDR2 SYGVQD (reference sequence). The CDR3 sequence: CASKPGQLDEKLFF. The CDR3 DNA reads TGCGCCAGCAAACCGGGACAGTTAGATGAAAAACTGTTTTTT.

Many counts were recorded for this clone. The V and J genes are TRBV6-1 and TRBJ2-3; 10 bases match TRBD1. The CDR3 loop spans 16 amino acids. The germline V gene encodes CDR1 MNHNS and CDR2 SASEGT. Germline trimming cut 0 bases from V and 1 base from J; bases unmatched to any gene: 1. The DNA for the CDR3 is TGTGCCAGCAGTGAAGCGACAGGGGGCCGCACAGATACGCAGTATTTT. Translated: CASSEATGGRTDTQYF.

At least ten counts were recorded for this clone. CDR3 bases: TGCGCCAGCAGCCACATCGGGCAGGGGCGCCGGGGTAATCAGCCCCAGCATTTT. Translation gives CASSHIGQGRRGNQPQHF. This chain uses TRBV4-1 with TRBJ1-5; D possibly corresponds to TRBD1 (6 bases). Germline V CDR1 and CDR2: MGHRA, YSYEKL. Deletions cut 3 bases from V and 4 bases from J, with 22 bases between. The CDR3 has 18 amino acids.

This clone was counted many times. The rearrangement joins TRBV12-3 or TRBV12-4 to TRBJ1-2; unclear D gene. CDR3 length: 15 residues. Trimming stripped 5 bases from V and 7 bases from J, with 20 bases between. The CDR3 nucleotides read TGTGCCAGCAGTCCTCGGTCCTCGGGCGCATCTGGCTACACCTTC. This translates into CASSPRSSGASGYTF.

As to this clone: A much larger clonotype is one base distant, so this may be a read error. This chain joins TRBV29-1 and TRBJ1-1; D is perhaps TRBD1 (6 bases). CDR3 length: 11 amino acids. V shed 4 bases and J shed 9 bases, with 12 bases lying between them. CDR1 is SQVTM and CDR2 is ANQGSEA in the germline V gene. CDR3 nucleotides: TGCAGCGTTGTGGGCCAGGGGAAAGCTTTCTTT. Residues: CSVVGQGKAFF.

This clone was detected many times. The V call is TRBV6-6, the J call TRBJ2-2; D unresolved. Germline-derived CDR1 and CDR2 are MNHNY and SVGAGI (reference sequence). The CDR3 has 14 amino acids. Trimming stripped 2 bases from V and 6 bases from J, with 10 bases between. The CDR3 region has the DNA TGTGCCAGCAGTTACGTGCGGTTGGCCGGGGAGCTGTTTTTT. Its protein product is CASSYVRLAGELFF.

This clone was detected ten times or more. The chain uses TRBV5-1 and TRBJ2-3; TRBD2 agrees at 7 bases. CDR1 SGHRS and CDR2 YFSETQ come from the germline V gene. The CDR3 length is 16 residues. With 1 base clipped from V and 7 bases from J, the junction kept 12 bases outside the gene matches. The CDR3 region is CASSLSPSSGTNTQYF. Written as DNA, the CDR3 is TGCGCCAGCAGCTTGAGCCCGTCTAGCGGAACCAATACGCAGTATTTT.